This T cell receptor (beta chain) was found in a study of T cell responses to AZD1222 COVID-19 vaccine. The method was immunoSEQ multiplex PCR; TCRdb's version includes in-frame clones alone and lacks a portion of them. The table includes approximately 76,000 clones, around four fifths detected once. CDR3 length: 14 residues. The germline V gene encodes CDR1 SQVTM and CDR2 ANQGSEA. V was clipped by 0 bases and J by 6 bases, with 14 bases between them. This clonotype was obtained from an adult in good health. The sample here was peripheral blood, taken on day 0 of AZD1222 vaccination. The J gene is TRBJ1-2, the V gene TRBV29-1; D call uncertain. In nucleotides, the CDR3 is TGCAGCGTTGAAGATCGCGGCGCCCTGGATGGCTACACCTTC. Translation: CSVEDRGALDGYTF.